These 3 T cell receptor beta chains share one sample of origin, sequenced in a study of shared T cell receptors in the human thymus (dated by TCRdb to about 2021). The method was the immunoSEQ multiplex PCR assay. This is the immuneACCESS table as TCRdb keeps it, with only in-frame sequences that have V and J called. A part of the clones is gone; compared with another copy, unresolved V genes explain less than half, and the rest is unexplained. The sample records fewer than 700,000 clones, around nine tenths of which are singletons. Of the sample, 0.0095% to 0.013% falls within the top ten clones. This same sample was also taken into another study, of human thymus T cells.

Sequenced sample: thymocytes. These TCRs come from a boy younger than two with a congenital heart defect. Donor details come from another sample of the same person, matched by shared clones.

CDR3 sequence reads: CASSLGGGTQETQYF. In nucleotides, the CDR3 is TGCGCCAGCAGCTTGGGCGGGGGGACCCAAGAGACCCAGTACTTC. The gene calls are TRBV5-1 and TRBJ2-5; 8 bases match TRBD2. Germline CDR1 reads SGHRS; CDR2 reads YFSETQ. V lost 0 bases and J lost 1; bases outside the gene matches: 2. The length of the CDR3 is 15 residues.

V and J are TRBV11-2 and TRBJ2-1, with a possible D match to TRBD1 (6 bases). The germline V and J ends were trimmed by 5 bases and 5 bases, with 19 bases remaining between them. The CDR3 runs to 16 residues. Per germline, CDR1 SGHAT and CDR2 FQNNGV. CDR3 protein: CASSLQEGDGDNEQFF. For the CDR3, the DNA is TGTGCCAGCAGCCTCCAAGAGGGGGACGGAGACAATGAGCAGTTCTTC.

This chain links TRBV5-6 with TRBJ2-5; 8 bases line up with TRBD1. Per germline, CDR1 SGHDT and CDR2 YYEEEE. CDR3 length: 15 residues. The trim removed 0 bases at V and 0 bases at J, leaving 1 base unmatched. DNA of the CDR3: TGTGCCAGCAGCTTGGGGACAGGGAACCAAGAGACCCAGTACTTC. Amino acids: CASSLGTGNQETQYF.